This T cell receptor beta chain was sequenced in a study of beta chain features in type 1 diabetes (dated by TCRdb to about 2018). Concerning the study at large: Patients and healthy donors did not differ in mean age, gender distribution, total cell number or subset yield. A total of 100 million to 110 million sorted cells were examined across all samples, and a strong correlation was observed between cell number per subset and RNA yield. In the study, recently diagnosed type 1 diabetes patients and matched healthy donors were compared on the TCRB repertoires of their sorted circulating CD4+ T cell subsets. Naive and central memory subsets were obtained from all 30 or so donors, but regulatory and stem cell-like memory subsets were isolated from only 8 patients and 8 healthy donors.

This clone has just a few counts. Its target antigen remains unknown. It has no much larger one-base neighbor in the sample; base qualities were not kept. Broad study findings and their caveats: Shorter templates might have been favored by PCR, but patient and control samples were amplified and corrected together, so both groups would have been affected equally by any skew. Because cDNA rather than genomic DNA was sequenced, highly expressing activated cells could have been over-represented, although no difference in activation and CD3 levels was found between groups. Because small numbers of individuals were included in the HLA sub-analyses, any influence of HLA type on TCRB rearrangement was left unresolved. Naive, central memory and regulatory TCRB repertoires appeared to be more alike among patients than among healthy donors. A moderate but significant shortening of TCRB CDR3 length was observed in type 1 diabetes patients in all four CD4+ subsets. At VDJ recombination sites, type 1 diabetes patients had fewer insertions and more deleted nucleotides, which implies abnormalities in thymic rearrangement.

A single peripheral blood draw of around 0.11 L on average was collected from each donor into heparinised tubes. A BD FACSAria II and a panel including CD45RO, CCR7, CD25, CD127, CD95 and CD27 were used to sort naive, central memory, regulatory and stem cell-like memory CD4+ T cells. All sorted populations exceeded 95% purity. PBMCs were separated immediately by Lymphoprep density gradient centrifugation and were stained directly, without being cultured. Samples were stained and sorted in pairs, with one healthy donor and one patient per experiment, so that batch effects were minimized. The germline V gene (reference sequence) supplies CDR1 SEHNR and CDR2 FQNEAQ. The cysteine opens and the phenylalanine closes a CDR3 of 14 amino acids. Only CDR3 DNA is held: 42 bases, read in frame from base 1. Trimming costs V 5 bases and J 6 bases, and their ends lie 16 bases apart. The entire isolated RNA was reverse transcribed using the High Capacity cDNA Reverse Transcription Kit, and thus expressed TCRB transcripts were sequenced. Deep immunoSEQ sequencing was applied to naive, central memory and regulatory T cell samples, giving an average of about 3.57 million total reads per sample. After sorted cells were lysed in RLT buffer, RNA was extracted with DNase-treated RNeasy Micro or Mini kits, with the choice depending on cell number. Each cell subset was processed on its own to prevent cross-contamination, while patient and healthy donor samples were processed together. TCRB sequences were amplified from cDNA with the immunoSEQ multiplex PCR, producing 87-bp fragments spanning the CDR3 region. Sequencing of the amplicons was done on the Illumina HiSeq platform. The source study handled its data this way. Synthetic template baselines were used to correct PCR bias computationally, reads within Hamming distance 2 were collapsed, and singletons that could not be merged were discarded. By aligning reads against IMGT, V, D and J genes, CDR3 length, and insertions or deletions at six rearrangement sites were assigned. Within each subset, clonotype counts were normalized to sorted cell number, and only after that were true diversity and Gini coefficients computed with the tcR R package. Repertoire sharing was quantified using the overlap coefficient calculated on TCRB nucleotide sequences. Out-of-frame TCRB sequences from naive cells were analyzed to stand in for the pre-selection repertoire. Here the immuneACCESS table is served through TCRdb, limited to in-frame sequences with V and J called. Missing clones are a known gap in these copies; in checked studies unresolved V genes cover under half, and the rest lacks a known reason. The V and J calls and clone size were taken over from that table, and D and trimming were inferred from the DNA. Within this sample are 630,000 or so clones, with 11% to 15% of them counted one time only. Approximately 0.043% of the sample is in the top ten clones.

The sequence was obtained from a man between 18 and 29 years old with type 1 diabetes. The sequence links TRBV7-9 to TRBJ1-2; TRBD1 is possibly the D segment (6 matching bases). The sequencing sample was made of naive CD4+ T cells from blood. The intended sense of this specimen's cell subset or site label: true naive CD4+ T cells. Read as DNA, the sequence is TGTGCCAGCAGCGAACAGGGTGACAATAATGGCTACACCTTC. This encodes CASSEQGDNNGYTF.